These 29 T cell receptor beta chains were sequenced from one sample in a study of immune aging and cytomegalovirus after organ transplant. Time point defined: five sample-tagged time points from pre-transplant (day -1) to day 368 post-transplant, pooled. A microwell BD Rhapsody targeted mRNA and AbSeq workflow captured the cells and built the libraries. Via MiXCR, TCRdb re-called the single-cell sequencing reads, giving one row per CDR3 protein. Of 20,000 to 25,000 distinct CDR3 sequences in the sample, more than 35% were seen once. No antigen has been assigned to these receptors. Sequenced here: CMV peptide-activated CD4+ and CD8+ T cells sorted from blood, sampled at five time points, pooled. Subset defined: sorted CD8+CD137+ and CD4+CD154+ T cells after about 11 h CMV IE-1 peptide stimulation. These receptors came from a female donor who had a heart transplant and CMV viremia.

As regards this clonotype: The limits of the CDR3 on the DNA are not certain, so only TCRdb's listed CDR3 is given. The chain has TRBV21-1 and TRBJ1-1; the listed D gene, TRBD1, was not tested against the DNA. TRBV21-1 is a documented pseudogene. The CDR3 region is 18 residues in length, termini included. The CDR3 protein is CASSKESWGRGSTTEASF.

Judged by abundance, this clonotype is medium-sized. The CDR3 DNA reads as TGCGCCAGCAGCTTTGACGTGGGGGAAGAGACCCAGTACTTC. Protein product: CASSFDVGEETQYF. The chain uses TRBV5-1 and TRBJ2-5; D tentatively fits TRBD1 or TRBD2 (5 bases each). The germline V and J ends were trimmed by 2 bases and 3 bases, with 11 bases remaining between them. The CDR3 is 14 amino acids. Germline CDR1 is SGHRS and CDR2 is YFSETQ.

Many counts were recorded for this clonotype. The gene calls are TRBV18 and TRBJ2-1; 8 bases agree with TRBD2. V lost 3 bases and J lost 10; bases outside the gene matches: 17. There are 17 residues in the CDR3. The germline V gene has CDR1 KGHSH and CDR2 LQKENI. Here the CDR3 reads CASSPSEGLGGIAEQFF. CDR3 coding DNA: TGTGCCAGCTCACCTAGCGAGGGACTAGGGGGAATAGCGGAGCAGTTCTTC.

A note on this clonotype: One end of the junction varies from germline; a read error may be responsible. The chain recombines TRBV25-1 with TRBJ1-5; D might be TRBD1 (5 bases). Germline V lookup: CDR1 MGHDK, CDR2 SYGVNS. The CDR3 consists of 13 residues. The CDR3 sequence: CASSRGGDQPQHF. CDR3 sequence (DNA): TGTGCCAGCAGTCGGGGGGGGGATCAGCCCCAGCATTTC.

This clonotype was counted a single time. The junction and the germline gene differ at one end; a read error may be behind it. V is TRBV20-1 and J is TRBJ1-5, with 7 positions matching TRBD1. This CDR3 is built from 13 residues. CDR1 and CDR2 from the germline V gene are DFQATT and SNEGSKA (reference sequence). The CDR3 coding sequence is TGCAGTGCAACCGGGACAGATAATCAGCCCCAGCACTTT. Protein product: CSATGTDNQPQHF.

Here the CDR3 DNA reads TGTGCCAGCAGCTCGGATAGCGCGGGGGCCGGTAATGAGCAGTTCTTC. It specifies CASSSDSAGAGNEQFF. V is TRBV11-1 and J is TRBJ2-1; maybe TRBD2 (7 bases). This CDR3 has 16 residues. The V and J ends lost 4 bases and 7 bases respectively, with 20 bases between them. CDR1 and CDR2 from the germline V gene are SGHAT and FQDESV (reference sequence).

At least ten counts were recorded for this clonotype. This sequence joins TRBV28 and TRBJ2-7, with 10 bases identical to TRBD2. Germline-derived CDR1 and CDR2 are MDHEN and SYDVKM. With 4 bases clipped from V and 2 bases from J, the junction kept 8 bases outside the gene matches. There are 16 residues in the CDR3. Here the CDR3 reads CASSSYTSGDAYEQYF. CDR3 DNA sequence: TGTGCCAGCAGTTCCTATACTAGCGGGGACGCCTACGAGCAGTACTTC.

This clonotype is medium-sized (0.01 to 0.1%). The CDR3 region has the DNA TGCGCCAGCAGCCAAGAGATCACAGATACGCAGTATTTT. Translation: CASSQEITDTQYF. V is TRBV4-1 and J is TRBJ2-3; D unclear. The CDR3 is made up of 13 amino acids. The V end was cut by 0 bases, the J end by 2 bases, with 3 bases between. Germline lookup yields CDR1 MGHRA and CDR2 YSYEKL.

V is TRBV7-3 and J is TRBJ2-1, with 14 positions matching TRBD2. Germline V gives CDR1 SGHTA, CDR2 FQGTGA. The CDR3 is 18 residues long. V lost 1 base to trimming and J lost 6 bases; unmatched junction nucleotides: 8. The CDR3 sequence is CASSLRFGLAGGVNEQFF. The CDR3 region has the DNA TGTGCCAGCAGCTTAAGATTCGGACTAGCGGGAGGCGTCAATGAGCAGTTCTTC.

This clonotype appeared many times. CDR3 DNA: TGTGCCAGCAGCTTCCAGGGTTGGCAGCCCCAGCATTTT. It yields the protein CASSFQGWQPQHF. This chain links TRBV5-6 with TRBJ1-5; TRBD1 is a possible D gene (5 bases). Per the germline V gene, CDR1 is SGHDT and CDR2 is YYEEEE. Trimming removed 2 bases at V and 7 bases at J, with 10 bases between. The CDR3 is 13 residues long.

In its sample, this clonotype was seen a few times. The chain employs TRBV18 and TRBJ2-1; 12 bases agree with TRBD2. Looked up from germline, CDR1 is KGHSH and CDR2 is LQKENI. The CDR3 is 16 residues long. The V and J ends lost 1 base and 9 bases, in that order; junction bases with no gene match: 7. The CDR3 loop is CASSPLGTSGPAEQFF. The CDR3 coding sequence is TGTGCCAGCTCACCACTCGGGACTAGCGGGCCCGCTGAGCAGTTCTTC. The entire variable domain, with the rest obtained from reference TRBV18 and TRBJ2-1, is as follows: NAGVMQNPRHLVRRRGQEARLRCSPMKGHSHVYWYRQLPEEGLKFMVYLQKENIIDESGMPKERFSAEFPKEGPSILRIQQVVRGDSAAYFCASSPLGTSGPAEQFFGPGTRLTVL.

This chain connects TRBV13 to TRBJ2-7; D gene uncertain. The V gene lost 5 bases and the J gene lost 5 bases, with 13 bases spanning the gap. Germline CDR1 reads PRHDT; CDR2 reads FYEKMQ (reference sequence). This CDR3 is built from 13 residues. The CDR3 is CASSPPLWNEQYF. The DNA of the CDR3 is TGTGCCAGCAGCCCCCCCCTGTGGAACGAGCAGTACTTC.

This clonotype was observed a handful of times. CDR3 loop: CASSLRTANTGELFF. CDR3 DNA: TGTGCCAGTAGCCTCAGGACAGCGAACACCGGGGAGCTGTTTTTT. The genes are TRBV19 and TRBJ2-2, with D possibly being TRBD1 (6 bases). Per the germline V gene, CDR1 is LNHDA and CDR2 is SQIVND (reference sequence). There are 15 residues in the CDR3. V was shortened by 6 bases and J by 0 bases, with 11 bases between the two germline ends.

This clonotype is medium-sized by share. The chain links TRBV3-1 to TRBJ2-7, with D hard to call. The CDR3 covers 15 residues. The V and J ends lost 2 bases and 4 bases respectively, with 15 bases between them. Germline V gives CDR1 LGHDT, CDR2 YNNKEL (reference sequence). CDR3 amino acids: CASSQFGFSSYEQYF. CDR3 sequence (DNA): TGTGCCAGCAGCCAATTTGGCTTTTCATCTTACGAGCAGTACTTC.

This clonotype is medium-sized (0.01 to 0.1%) within its sample. CDR3 protein: CASSQDSLWVSEQYF. The DNA of the CDR3 is TGTGCCAGCAGCCAAGATAGCCTTTGGGTGAGCGAGCAGTACTTC. The chain employs TRBV14 and TRBJ2-7; D is unresolved. This CDR3 comprises 15 residues. V lost 0 bases, J lost 6 bases, and 15 bases lay in between. Germline CDR1 is SGHDN and CDR2 is FVKESK.

The chain combines TRBV6-2 or TRBV6-3 with TRBJ2-1, with 10 bases fitting TRBD2. CDR1 and CDR2 (germline): MNHEY, SVGEGT. The CDR3 runs to 16 residues. The ends lost 4 bases at V and 4 bases at J; junction bases unmatched: 7. The CDR3: CASSLGASGGYNEQFF. CDR3 bases: TGTGCCAGCAGTTTGGGGGCTAGCGGGGGATACAATGAGCAGTTCTTC.

This clonotype has more than one count but fewer than ten. The conserved phenylalanine or tryptophan normally closing the CDR3 is absent here, so this likely arose from a read error. The DNA is left out, because the CDR3 cannot be placed on it with certainty; the CDR3 is given as TCRdb lists it. V and J are TRBV27 and TRBJ2-1; TRBD2, as called in the table, went unchecked against the DNA. Both ends counted, the CDR3 spans 15 residues. Germline V gene lookup returns CDR1 MNHEY and CDR2 SMNVEV (reference sequence). The CDR3 is CASSGLAGSYSEQLS.

Judged by abundance, this clonotype is medium-sized (0.01 to 0.1%). CDR3 in amino acids: CASSAGGPLENIQYF. CDR3 DNA: TGTGCCAGCAGTGCGGGGGGCCCTTTGGAAAACATTCAGTACTTC. The rearrangement uses TRBV25-1 and TRBJ2-4, with D possibly being TRBD2 (7 bases). V gave up 4 bases and J gave up 5 bases, with 15 bases separating them. The germline V gene encodes CDR1 MGHDK and CDR2 SYGVNS. The CDR3 is made up of 15 amino acids.

The chain links TRBV29-1 to TRBJ2-1; 8 bases are a match to TRBD1. The CDR3 runs to 13 residues. Germline V CDR1 and CDR2: SQVTM, ANQGSEA. V was clipped by 4 bases and J by 10 bases; unmatched bases: 9. The CDR3 DNA reads as TGCAGCGTTGCCCCAGGACAGGGAAGAGAGCAGTTCTTC. Its translation: CSVAPGQGREQFF.

In regard to this clonotype: The final CDR3 position lacks the conserved phenylalanine or tryptophan, pointing to a likely read error. Because the CDR3's place on the DNA is in doubt, the DNA is left out and the CDR3 is given as listed by TCRdb. J is TRBJ2-1 and V is TRBV5-6; whether TRBD2, the table's D call, matches the DNA was not checked. Inclusive of both ends, the CDR3 amounts to 14 amino acids. CDR1 and CDR2 (germline): SGHDT, YYEEEE. CDR3 residues: CASSSSRDSLARRT.

In its sample, this clonotype was seen a few times. V is TRBV30 and J is TRBJ2-1; 11 nucleotides agree with TRBD2. V dropped 5 bases and J dropped 3; count of bases not matched to a gene: 9. Germline lookup yields CDR1 GTSNPN and CDR2 SVGIG (reference sequence). This CDR3 spans 16 amino acids. The CDR3 DNA reads as TGTGCCTGGGGACTAGCGGGCCCCCGGGACTACAATGAGCAGTTCTTC. As protein: CAWGLAGPRDYNEQFF.

This clonotype was seen only once. The chain recombines TRBV19 with TRBJ1-3, with D tentatively TRBD1 (5 bases). V was shortened by 3 bases and J by 3 bases, with 12 bases between the two germline ends. Germline values: CDR1 LNHDA, CDR2 SQIVND (reference sequence). The CDR3 loop spans 15 amino acids. This chain's CDR3 is CASSIGAEVGNTIYF. DNA for the CDR3: TGTGCCAGTAGTATCGGGGCCGAAGTTGGAAACACCATATATTTT.

This clonotype was seen ten or more times. This chain joins TRBV12-3 or TRBV12-4 and TRBJ1-5, with 7 bases that match TRBD1. J was trimmed by 6 bases and V by 1 base; bases with no gene match: 3. CDR3 length: 14 amino acids. The chain's CDR3 is CASSLGQGFQPQHF. The CDR3 nucleotides are TGTGCCAGCAGTTTAGGACAGGGTTTTCAGCCCCAGCATTTT.

This sequence joins TRBV7-8 and TRBJ2-7, with D possibly being TRBD2 (5 bases). With 2 bases removed from V and 7 bases from J, the gap between germline ends came to 15 bases. Germline values: CDR1 SGHVS, CDR2 FQNEAQ. The CDR3 extends over 14 amino acids. This CDR3 is CASSLIASPREQYF. For the CDR3, the DNA is TGTGCCAGCAGCTTAATCGCTAGCCCTAGGGAGCAGTACTTC.

In this sample, this clonotype is medium-sized. The chain links TRBV29-1 to TRBJ1-5; TRBD1 agrees at 10 bases. Trimming took 7 bases from V and 5 from J; bases not matched to a gene: 5. From germline, CDR1 is SQVTM and CDR2 ANQGSEA. The CDR3 sequence is 13 residues long. The DNA for the CDR3 is TGCAGCGCCTCGGGACAGGGGCATCAGCCCCAGCATTTT. This translates into CSASGQGHQPQHF.

About this clonotype itself: The conserved phenylalanine or tryptophan is not found at the CDR3 terminus, so this likely reflects a read error. The rearrangement links TRBV10-1 to TRBJ1-1; TRBD1 aligns across 9 bases. The CDR3 runs 14 residues. J was trimmed by 10 bases and V by 8 bases; bases with no gene match: 14. The germline CDR1 and CDR2 sequences are WNHNN and SYGVQD (reference sequence). DNA for the CDR3: TGCGCCAGCGAATCGGGGGACAGGGACGAAGGAGCTTTCTCT. Protein: CASESGDRDEGAFS.

V and J are TRBV18 and TRBJ2-1, with 8 positions matching TRBD2. CDR3 length: 15 residues. The germline CDR1 and CDR2 sequences are KGHSH and LQKENI. The V segment lost 0 bases and the J segment 6 bases; nucleotides outside the gene matches: 4. CDR3 region: CASSPPGLVINEQFF. Written as DNA, the CDR3 is TGTGCCAGCTCACCACCGGGACTAGTCATCAATGAGCAGTTCTTC. The complete variable domain, with remaining parts taken from reference TRBV18 and TRBJ2-1, reads NAGVMQNPRHLVRRRGQEARLRCSPMKGHSHVYWYRQLPEEGLKFMVYLQKENIIDESGMPKERFSAEFPKEGPSILRIQQVVRGDSAAYFCASSPPGLVINEQFFGPGTRLTVL.

This clonotype has more than one count but fewer than ten. This sequence joins TRBV9 and TRBJ2-1; 12 nucleotides align to TRBD2. The CDR3 is 16 residues long. The germline V gene has CDR1 SGDLS and CDR2 YYNGEE. Losses at the gene ends were 3 bases for V and 8 bases for J; bases not matched to a gene: 9. In nucleotides, the CDR3 is TGTGCCAGCAGCGGACCGACTAGCGGGAGTTCCCATGAGCAGTTCTTC. Its translation: CASSGPTSGSSHEQFF. Supplemented by reference TRBV9 and TRBJ2-1, the full variable domain reads DSGVTQTPKHLITATGQRVTLRCSPRSGDLSVYWYQQSLDQGLQFLIQYYNGEERAKGNILERFSAQQFPDLHSELNLSSLELGDSALYFCASSGPTSGSSHEQFFGPGTRLTVL.

V usage is TRBV5-4 and J usage is TRBJ2-7; D could derive from TRBD1 or TRBD2 (6 bases each). The CDR3 has 14 residues. Deletions cut 2 bases from V and 2 bases from J, with 11 bases between. The V gene's germline CDR1 is SGHNT and CDR2 YYREEE (reference sequence). The chain's CDR3 is CASSFRGPPYEQYF. The CDR3 region has the DNA TGTGCCAGCAGCTTCCGGGGGCCCCCCTACGAGCAGTACTTC.